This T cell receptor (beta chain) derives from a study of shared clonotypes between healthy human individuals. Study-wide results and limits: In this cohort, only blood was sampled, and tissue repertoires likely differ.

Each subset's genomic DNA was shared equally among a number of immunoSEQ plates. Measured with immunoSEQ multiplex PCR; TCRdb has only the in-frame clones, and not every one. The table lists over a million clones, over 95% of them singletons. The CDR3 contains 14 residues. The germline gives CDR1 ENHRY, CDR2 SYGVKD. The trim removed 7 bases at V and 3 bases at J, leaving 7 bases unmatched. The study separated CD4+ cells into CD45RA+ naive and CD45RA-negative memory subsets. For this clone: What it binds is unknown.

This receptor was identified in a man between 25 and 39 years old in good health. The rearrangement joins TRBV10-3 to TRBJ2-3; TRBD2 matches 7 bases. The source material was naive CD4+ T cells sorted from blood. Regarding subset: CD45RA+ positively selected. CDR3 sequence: CAIMGEGLTDTQYF. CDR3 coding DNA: TGTGCCATCATGGGGGAGGGCCTTACAGATACGCAGTATTTT.